The present TCR beta chain was sequenced within a study of blood T cell repertoires in COVID-19. Study details: The origin of the acute and convalescent COVID-19 samples was the United States, Italy and Spain. Sources were T cells, B-cell-depleted T cells, or PBMCs; the material itself was cDNA or gDNA.

In the study's own analysis: For nucleated cells, counts were estimated from reference gene primer amplification. The repertoire was sequenced with immunoSEQ multiplex PCR; TCRdb's copy has only in-frame clones and lacks some. V, J and clone size reflect that table, while D and trimming were determined from the DNA. The sample holds approximately 35,000 clones, 90% to 95% seen once. The sequenced material came from peripheral blood. The source of this sequence is a human donor with active COVID-19. The donor label of this sample is uncertain.

The CDR3 DNA reads TGTGCCAGCTCACCAGGCGGACTAGAATACTACGAGCAGTACTTC. This sequence encodes CASSPGGLEYYEQYF. The V gene is TRBV18, the J gene TRBJ2-7, with 7 bases matching TRBD2. Germline V gene lookup returns CDR1 KGHSH and CDR2 LQKENI. This CDR3 comprises 15 residues. The V and J ends lost 2 bases and 3 bases, in that order; junction bases with no gene match: 7.